Described below is a single T cell receptor (beta chain) sequence and its context. Antigen specificity is unknown. This sample was included in a study of shared clonotypes between healthy human individuals. On the study more broadly: Per donor, CD8 memory used one plate, CD8 naive used two, CD4 memory used three and CD4 naive used three. General study points: Memory subsets generally showed lower estimated richness than naive subsets.

The CDR3 has 13 amino acids. Germline-derived CDR1 and CDR2 are SGHTA and FQGTGA. V gave up 2 bases and J gave up 5 bases, with 10 bases separating them. It was CD45RO-negative cells, positively selected for CCR7, that made up naive CD8 cells, with terminally differentiated effector memory CD45RA+ cells excluded. Clones were sequenced by immunoSEQ multiplex PCR, and TCRdb holds only the in-frame ones, with some missing. The table shows hundreds of thousands of clones, with 80% to 95% occurring only once. Specimen: naive CD8+ T cells sorted from blood. This chain joins TRBV7-3 and TRBJ2-7; TRBD1 is a possible D gene (7 bases). The sequence was obtained from a man between 25 and 39 years old in good health. The CDR3, as DNA: TGTGCCAGCAGCTTAGGAGGGGGCAACGAGCAGTACTTC. It specifies CASSLGGGNEQYF.